This TCR beta chain originates from a study of vaccination and CD4 T cells after COVID-19. On this clonotype itself: What it binds is unknown.

V dropped 4 bases and J dropped 5 bases, with 15 bases sitting between them. CDR1 is LNHNV and CDR2 is YYDKDF in the germline V gene (reference sequence). The CDR3 is made up of 14 amino acids. At the Johns Hopkins FTIC core, DNA taken from cultured CD4+ T cells was sequenced by way of the Oncomine TCR Beta short-read assay. Each CDR3 protein is one row after TCRdb ran MiXCR on the PCR reads. The sample shows almost 20,000 distinct CDR3 sequences, roughly 51% of them seen only once. Regarding treatment: approximately 11-day PBMC culture with coronavirus spike peptide pools or control peptides (ViraFEST assay). Before Alpha, Beta and Delta appeared in the US, convalescents tested positive (March–late 2020). Researchers grew the cells for 9 to 11 days and then pulled out CD4+ T cells by negative selection.

The receptor comes from a human donor who had recovered from COVID-19. Sequencing used CD4+ T cells from blood, cultured in vitro. The rearrangement uses TRBV15 and TRBJ2-7; the D gene is possibly TRBD2 (5 bases). CDR3 sequence (DNA): TGTGCCACCAGCACCCTCGGCCTCGGGAACGAGCAGTACTTC. This translates into CATSTLGLGNEQYF. The variable domain in full, completed from reference TRBV15 and TRBJ2-7, reads DAMVIQNPRYQVTQFGKPVTLSCSQTLNHNVMYWYQQKSSQAPKLLFHYYDKDFNNEADTPDNFQSRRPNTSFCFLDIRSPGLGDTAMYLCATSTLGLGNEQYFGPGTRLTVT.